Listed below are T cell receptor beta chains from one sample, sequenced in a study of T cells after yellow fever vaccination. From the 5' RACE reads, TCRdb called clonotypes with MiXCR, one entry per CDR3 protein. The data show about 220,000 distinct CDR3 sequences, approximately 6.7% seen once. This sample comprised CD4+ T cells sorted from PBMCs, obtained on the day of the yellow fever booster vaccination. The source is a man aged 25-45 years who received the YFV17D yellow fever vaccine. Both conserved end residues are part of each CDR3. A D gene is named only where the DNA matches it firmly. Rows give clone size only sometimes, using once, few, many, or a class for an expanded clone.

V gene	clone size	J gene	D gene	CDR3 protein	CDR3 DNA
TRBV20-1	-	TRBJ2-7	-	CSARDSPRARDEQYF	TGCAGTGCTAGAGATAGTCCCAGGGCGCGGGACGAGCAGTACTTC
TRBV29-1	few	TRBJ1-1	-	CSAKTLVDTEAFF	TGCAGCGCTAAGACATTGGTGGACACTGAAGCTTTCTTT
TRBV10-3	few	TRBJ2-3	-	CAISGSVSSAQADTQYF	TGTGCCATCAGTGGTTCTGTGAGTAGCGCCCAGGCAGATACGCAGTATTTT
TRBV7-2	few	TRBJ2-1	-	CASSSDVSSYNEQFF	TGTGCCAGCAGCTCGGACGTTAGCTCCTACAATGAGCAGTTCTTC
TRBV7-3	many	TRBJ2-3	-	CASSLSPYTDTQYF	TGTGCCAGCAGCTTAAGTCCCTACACAGATACGCAGTATTTT
TRBV7-8	-	TRBJ2-2	TRBD1	CASNPSRTGRTGELFF	TGTGCCAGCAACCCGAGCAGGACAGGGCGCACCGGGGAGCTGTTTTTT
TRBV2	many	TRBJ1-2	-	CASSPLGYGYTF	TGTGCCAGCAGTCCGCTGGGGTATGGCTACACCTTC
TRBV20-1	-	TRBJ2-1	-	CSAGQGPGFYNEQFF	TGCAGTGCTGGGCAGGGACCGGGATTCTACAATGAGCAGTTCTTC
TRBV29-1	few	TRBJ2-7	TRBD1	CSVSSGGPSYEQYF	TGCAGCGTTTCTTCAGGGGGTCCCTCCTACGAGCAGTACTTC
TRBV6-2/TRBV6-3	-	TRBJ1-6	TRBD1	CASSSPGQVNSPLHF	TGTGCCAGCAGTTCACCGGGACAGGTGAATTCACCCCTCCACTTT
TRBV4-3	many	TRBJ2-7	TRBD2	CASSQESGLAGYEQYF	TGCGCCAGCAGCCAAGAGAGCGGACTAGCGGGATACGAGCAGTACTTC
TRBV7-2	many	TRBJ2-1	-	CASSLALVREQFF	TGTGCCAGCAGCTTAGCGTTGGTCCGTGAGCAGTTCTTC
TRBV5-4	-	TRBJ2-7	-	CASSSSRHPPYEQYF	TGTGCCAGCAGCTCAAGCAGACACCCGCCTTACGAGCAGTACTTC
TRBV7-7	-	TRBJ2-2	-	CAVSSGPSTRTGELFF	TGTGCTGTATCCTCCGGACCGAGCACTAGAACCGGGGAGCTGTTTTTT
TRBV6-1	few	TRBJ2-1	-	CATKTRQSYNEQFF	TGTGCCACCAAGACGAGGCAATCCTACAATGAGCAGTTCTTC
TRBV20-1	-	TRBJ1-5	-	CSANHGQRLGSQHF	TGCAGCGCTAACCACGGACAGCGCCTTGGGTCCCAGCATTTT
TRBV12-3/TRBV12-4	many	TRBJ1-5	-	CASSGSGPGQPQHF	TGTGCCAGCTCAGGTTCGGGGCCGGGTCAGCCCCAGCATTTT
TRBV5-1	many	TRBJ2-7	-	CASSLGAEQYF	TGCGCCAGCAGCTTGGGGGCCGAGCAGTACTTC
TRBV10-1	many	TRBJ2-3	-	CASSEGGPGDTQYF	TGCGCCAGCAGTGAAGGAGGACCAGGGGATACGCAGTATTTT
TRBV19	-	TRBJ2-7	-	CASSIAGEGYEQYF	TGTGCCAGTAGTATAGCCGGGGAAGGCTACGAGCAGTACTTC
TRBV29-1	few	TRBJ2-7	-	CSVRRKMNYEQYF	TGCAGCGTTAGACGGAAGATGAACTACGAGCAGTACTTC
TRBV29-1	few	TRBJ2-7	TRBD2	CSVQSGSHEQYF	TGCAGCGTTCAGAGCGGGAGCCACGAGCAGTACTTC
TRBV5-1	many	TRBJ2-5	-	CASSPSSGGGETQYF	TGCGCCAGCAGCCCGAGTAGTGGGGGCGGCGAGACCCAGTACTTC
TRBV29-1	few	TRBJ1-2	-	CSVVGGGGYTF	TGCAGCGTTGTCGGGGGGGGTGGCTACACCTTC
TRBV20-1	few	TRBJ2-5	TRBD2	CSAGVAGGDQETQYF	TGCAGTGCTGGGGTAGCCGGGGGGGACCAAGAGACCCAGTACTTC
TRBV12-3/TRBV12-4	few	TRBJ2-2	-	CASSFQANTGELFF	TGTGCCAGCAGTTTTCAGGCTAACACCGGGGAGCTGTTTTTT
TRBV6-2/TRBV6-3	many	TRBJ2-7	-	CASSHGGEQYF	TGTGCCAGCAGTCATGGGGGCGAGCAGTACTTC
TRBV6-6	few	TRBJ2-7	-	CASSFTGTYEQYF	TGTGCCAGCAGTTTCACGGGCACCTACGAGCAGTACTTC
TRBV6-2/TRBV6-3	few	TRBJ2-2	-	CASSYVADTGELFF	TGTGCCAGCAGTTACGTTGCAGACACCGGGGAGCTGTTTTTT
TRBV5-5	-	TRBJ2-7	-	CASSLGARVIYEQYF	TGTGCCAGCAGCTTGGGCGCCAGGGTAATCTACGAGCAGTACTTC
TRBV5-5	-	TRBJ2-7	-	CASSTGQSTYEQYF	TGTGCCAGCAGCACCGGACAGAGTACCTACGAGCAGTACTTC
TRBV5-1	many	TRBJ1-1	-	CASSLGSNTEAFF	TGCGCCAGCAGCTTGGGGTCTAACACTGAAGCTTTCTTT
TRBV5-1	many	TRBJ2-7	-	CASRQEYEQYF	TGCGCCAGCAGGCAAGAATACGAGCAGTACTTC
TRBV18	few	TRBJ2-5	-	CASSPLLAQETQYF	TGTGCCAGCTCACCTCTGCTAGCACAAGAGACCCAGTACTTC
TRBV24-1	few	TRBJ2-5	-	CATSERETQYF	TGTGCCACCAGTGAGAGAGAGACCCAGTACTTC
TRBV6-5	few	TRBJ2-2	-	CASSYSRGIGNTGELFF	TGTGCCAGCAGTTACTCGAGAGGGATCGGGAACACCGGGGAGCTGTTTTTT
TRBV10-3	once	TRBJ2-1	-	CAITTGTLGHEQFF	TGTGCCATAACTACCGGGACCCTCGGTCATGAGCAGTTCTTC
TRBV7-2	few	TRBJ1-1	-	CASSLGGLGNTEAFF	TGTGCCAGCAGCTTAGGAGGGTTAGGGAACACTGAAGCTTTCTTT
TRBV25-1	-	TRBJ1-6	-	CASSEFGTYNSPLHF	TGTGCCAGCAGTGAATTCGGGACCTATAATTCACCCCTCCACTTT
TRBV4-1	-	TRBJ2-1	-	CASSQDLTSLNEQFF	TGCGCCAGCAGCCAAGATCTTACTAGCCTCAATGAGCAGTTCTTC
TRBV7-6	many	TRBJ2-7	-	CASSSAVRPYEQYF	TGTGCCAGCAGCTCGGCGGTCCGCCCCTACGAGCAGTACTTC
TRBV10-3	-	TRBJ2-3	-	CAISAAGGTDTQYF	TGTGCCATCAGTGCCGCAGGGGGCACAGATACGCAGTATTTT
TRBV9	many	TRBJ2-5	TRBD2	CASSVGLAGVSETQYF	TGTGCCAGCAGCGTAGGTCTAGCGGGAGTGTCAGAGACCCAGTACTTC
TRBV7-2	-	TRBJ2-7	-	CASSPMALGEQYF	TGTGCCAGCAGCCCTATGGCCCTGGGCGAGCAGTACTTC
TRBV14	-	TRBJ2-1	-	CASSQVGRYNEQFF	TGTGCCAGCAGCCAAGTTGGTCGTTACAATGAGCAGTTCTTC
TRBV5-1	-	TRBJ2-5	TRBD2	CASGREGRETQYF	TGCGCCAGCGGGAGGGAGGGCCGTGAGACCCAGTACTTC
TRBV6-1	few	TRBJ2-3	-	CASSAGGAADTQYF	TGTGCCAGCAGTGCCGGGGGAGCGGCAGATACGCAGTATTTT
TRBV19	few	TRBJ1-1	-	CASSMLGTTEAFF	TGTGCCAGTAGTATGTTGGGGACCACTGAAGCTTTCTTT
TRBV10-3	few	TRBJ2-2	-	CAIQEGPNTGELFF	TGTGCCATCCAGGAGGGACCGAACACCGGGGAGCTGTTTTTT
TRBV6-2/TRBV6-3	many	TRBJ2-1	-	CASASLKANEQFF	TGTGCCAGCGCCTCCCTCAAGGCCAATGAGCAGTTCTTC
TRBV5-1	many	TRBJ2-7	-	CASSSQGARYEQYF	TGCGCCAGCAGCTCCCAGGGAGCTCGCTACGAGCAGTACTTC
TRBV5-6	-	TRBJ2-2	-	CASSPRGGDTGELFF	TGTGCCAGCAGCCCGAGGGGGGGTGACACCGGGGAGCTGTTTTTT
TRBV4-3	many	TRBJ2-2	-	CASSGTGTYTGELFF	TGCGCCAGCAGCGGAACCGGGACCTACACCGGGGAGCTGTTTTTT